The subject of this entry is one T cell receptor beta chain. This record belongs to a study of blood T cell repertoires in COVID-19. About the research overall: From T cells, B-cell-depleted T cells, or PBMCs came the material, which was cDNA or gDNA.

Here immunoSEQ multiplex PCR was the method, and the copy in TCRdb shows in-frame clones only, minus some. Of approximately 53,000 clones in the sample, roughly 90% were seen once. The germline CDR1 and CDR2 sequences are SQVTM and ANQGSEA. V was pared by 4 bases and J by 6 bases, with 19 bases between. The CDR3 contains 14 residues. This sequence joins TRBV29-1 and TRBJ2-7; weak D call: TRBD2 (6 bases). Sequencing was done on a sample of peripheral blood. The source of this sequence is a human donor in a cohort sampled during active COVID-19. The chain's CDR3 is CSVAPRTAGGEQYF. As DNA, the CDR3 is TGCAGCGTTGCTCCTCGGACGGCCGGGGGCGAGCAGTACTTC.